This TCR beta chain was profiled in a study of blood T cell repertoires in COVID-19. Study context: Acute and convalescent COVID-19 specimens originated in the United States, Italy and Spain. T cells, B-cell-depleted T cells, or PBMCs supplied cDNA or gDNA.

Using immunoSEQ multiplex PCR, the repertoire was profiled, and TCRdb retains in-frame clones only, with some absent. The sample includes 85,000 to 100,000 clones, just over 85% of them seen just once. The Seattle patients, enrolled during active infection, were followed longitudinally. The CDR3 runs to 17 residues. J was trimmed by 0 bases and V by 2 bases; bases with no gene match: 8. Germline V gene sequence: CDR1 SGHKS, CDR2 YYEKEE (reference sequence). This receptor was obtained from a man in his fifties or sixties with COVID-19, enrolled during active disease. The sample comprised peripheral blood. The chain combines TRBV5-5 with TRBJ2-3; 8 nucleotides match TRBD2. The DNA of the CDR3 is TGTGCCAGCAGCTTACCCCTTAGCGGGACTAGCACAGATACGCAGTATTTT. Translation: CASSLPLSGTSTDTQYF.